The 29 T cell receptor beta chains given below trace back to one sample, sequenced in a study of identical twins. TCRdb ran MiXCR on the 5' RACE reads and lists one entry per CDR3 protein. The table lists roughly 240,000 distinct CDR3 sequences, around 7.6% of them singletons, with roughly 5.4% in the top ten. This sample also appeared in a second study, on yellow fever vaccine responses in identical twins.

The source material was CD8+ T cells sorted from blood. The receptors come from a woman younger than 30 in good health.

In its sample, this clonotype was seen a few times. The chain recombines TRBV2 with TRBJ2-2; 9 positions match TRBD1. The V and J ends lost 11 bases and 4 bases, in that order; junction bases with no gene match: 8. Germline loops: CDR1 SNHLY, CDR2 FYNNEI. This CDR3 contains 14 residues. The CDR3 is CAGGDRVGTGELFF. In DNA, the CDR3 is TGTGCCGGAGGGGACAGGGTCGGCACCGGGGAGCTGTTTTTT.

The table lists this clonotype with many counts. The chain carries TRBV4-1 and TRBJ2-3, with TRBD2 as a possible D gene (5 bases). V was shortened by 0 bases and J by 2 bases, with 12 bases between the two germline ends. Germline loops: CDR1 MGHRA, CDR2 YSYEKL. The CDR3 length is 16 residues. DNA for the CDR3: TGCGCCAGCAGCCAAGACGGGAAAGGAGACACAGATACGCAGTATTTT. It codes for CASSQDGKGDTDTQYF.

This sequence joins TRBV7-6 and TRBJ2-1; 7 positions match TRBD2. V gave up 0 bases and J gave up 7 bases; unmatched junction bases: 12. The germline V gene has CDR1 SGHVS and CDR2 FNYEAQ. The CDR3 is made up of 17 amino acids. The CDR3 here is CASSLAGDFLRGNEQFF. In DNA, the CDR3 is TGTGCCAGCAGCTTAGCGGGGGACTTCTTGCGGGGGAATGAGCAGTTCTTC.

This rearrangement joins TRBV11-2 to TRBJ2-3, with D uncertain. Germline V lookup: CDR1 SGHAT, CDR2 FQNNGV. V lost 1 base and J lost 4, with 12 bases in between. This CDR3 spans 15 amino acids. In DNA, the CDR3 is TGTGCCAGCAGCTTAGCTCCGCGCGGAGCAGATACGCAGTATTTT. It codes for CASSLAPRGADTQYF.

The CDR3 sequence is CASSLDPRLAGVYEQYF. The CDR3 region has the DNA TGTGCCAGCAGCTTAGATCCAAGGTTAGCGGGAGTGTACGAGCAGTACTTC. This rearrangement joins TRBV11-2 to TRBJ2-7; 9 bases match TRBD2. The CDR3 runs to 17 residues. CDR1 and CDR2 from the germline V gene are SGHAT and FQNNGV. The V and J ends lost 0 bases and 4 bases, in that order; junction bases with no gene match: 10.

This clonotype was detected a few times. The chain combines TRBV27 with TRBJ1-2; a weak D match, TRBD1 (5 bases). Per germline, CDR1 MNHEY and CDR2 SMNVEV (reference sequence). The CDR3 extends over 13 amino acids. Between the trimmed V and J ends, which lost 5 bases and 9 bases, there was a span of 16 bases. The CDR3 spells CASSRRDPLSYTF. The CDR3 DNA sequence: TGTGCCAGCAGTCGCCGGGACCCCCTTAGCTACACCTTC.

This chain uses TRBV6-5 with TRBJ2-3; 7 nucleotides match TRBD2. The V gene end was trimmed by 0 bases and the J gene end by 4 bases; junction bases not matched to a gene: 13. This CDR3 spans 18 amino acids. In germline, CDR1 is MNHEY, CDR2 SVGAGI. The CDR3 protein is CASSYSRDGRGSSDTQYF. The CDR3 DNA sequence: TGTGCCAGCAGTTACTCCCGGGATGGGCGGGGGAGTTCAGATACGCAGTATTTT.

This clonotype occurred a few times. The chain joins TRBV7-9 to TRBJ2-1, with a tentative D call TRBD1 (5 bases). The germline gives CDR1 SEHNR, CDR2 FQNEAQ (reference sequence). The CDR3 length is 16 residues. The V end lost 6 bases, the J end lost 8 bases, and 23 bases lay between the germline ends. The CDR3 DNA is TGTGCCAGCAGTCTAGGGGTCGGCAGAGTAGAAGATGAGCAGTTCTTC. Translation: CASSLGVGRVEDEQFF. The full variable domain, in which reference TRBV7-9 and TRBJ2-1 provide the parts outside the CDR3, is DTGVSQNPRHKITKRGQNVTFRCDPISEHNRLYWYRQTLGQGPEFLTYFQNEAQLEKSRLLSDRFSAERPKGSFSTLEIQRTEQGDSAMYLCASSLGVGRVEDEQFFGPGTRLTVL.

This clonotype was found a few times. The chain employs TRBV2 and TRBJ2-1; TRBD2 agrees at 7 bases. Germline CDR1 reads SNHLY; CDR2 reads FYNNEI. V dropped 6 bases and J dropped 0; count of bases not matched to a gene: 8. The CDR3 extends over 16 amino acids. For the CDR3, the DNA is TGTGCCAGCAGATACAGAGAGCGGGACTCCTACAATGAGCAGTTCTTC. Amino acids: CASRYRERDSYNEQFF.

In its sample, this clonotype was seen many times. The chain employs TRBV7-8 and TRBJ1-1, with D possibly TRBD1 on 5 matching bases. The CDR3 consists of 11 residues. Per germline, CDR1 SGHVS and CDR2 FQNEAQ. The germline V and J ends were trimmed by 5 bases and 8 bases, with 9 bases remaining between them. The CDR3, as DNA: TGTGCCAGCAGCCCCGGGGCAGAAGCTTTCTTT. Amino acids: CASSPGAEAFF. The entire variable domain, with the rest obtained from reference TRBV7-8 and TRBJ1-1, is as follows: GAGVSQSPRYKVAKRGQDVALRCDPISGHVSLFWYQQALGQGPEFLTYFQNEAQLDKSGLPSDRFFAERPEGSVSTLKIQRTQQEDSAVYLCASSPGAEAFFGQGTRLTVV.

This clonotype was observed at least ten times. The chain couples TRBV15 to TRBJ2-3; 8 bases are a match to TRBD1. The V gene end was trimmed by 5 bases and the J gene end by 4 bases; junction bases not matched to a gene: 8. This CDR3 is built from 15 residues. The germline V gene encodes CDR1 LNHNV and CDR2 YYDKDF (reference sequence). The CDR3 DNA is TGTGCCACCAGCGAAGACAGGGGTCTCCCAGATACGCAGTATTTT. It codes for CATSEDRGLPDTQYF.

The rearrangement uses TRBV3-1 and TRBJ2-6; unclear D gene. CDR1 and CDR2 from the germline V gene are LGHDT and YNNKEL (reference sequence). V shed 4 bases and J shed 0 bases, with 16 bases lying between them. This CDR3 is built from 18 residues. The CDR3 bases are TGTGCCAGCAGCCCCCCCCTTTATCAATCCTCTGGGGCCAACGTCCTGACTTTC. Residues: CASSPPLYQSSGANVLTF.

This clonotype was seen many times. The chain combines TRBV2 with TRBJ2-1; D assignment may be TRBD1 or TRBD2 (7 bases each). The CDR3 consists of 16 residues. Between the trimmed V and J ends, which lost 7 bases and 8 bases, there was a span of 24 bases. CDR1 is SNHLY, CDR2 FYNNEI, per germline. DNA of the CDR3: TGTGCCAGCAACCCCGGATCAGGGGGGGGAAGAGATGAGCAGTTCTTC. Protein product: CASNPGSGGGRDEQFF.

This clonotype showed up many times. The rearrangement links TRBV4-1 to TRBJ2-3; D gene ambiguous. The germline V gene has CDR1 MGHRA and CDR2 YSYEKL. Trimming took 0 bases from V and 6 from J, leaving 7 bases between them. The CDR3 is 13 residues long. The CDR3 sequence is CASSQDQDDTQYF. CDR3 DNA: TGCGCCAGCAGCCAAGACCAGGACGATACGCAGTATTTT.

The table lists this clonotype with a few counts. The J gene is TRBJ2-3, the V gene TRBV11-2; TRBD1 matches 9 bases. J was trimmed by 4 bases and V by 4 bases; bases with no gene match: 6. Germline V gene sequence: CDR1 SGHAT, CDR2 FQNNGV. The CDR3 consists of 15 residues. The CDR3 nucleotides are TGTGCCAGCAGCTCCGGGACAGGGTACCCAGATACGCAGTATTTT. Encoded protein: CASSSGTGYPDTQYF.

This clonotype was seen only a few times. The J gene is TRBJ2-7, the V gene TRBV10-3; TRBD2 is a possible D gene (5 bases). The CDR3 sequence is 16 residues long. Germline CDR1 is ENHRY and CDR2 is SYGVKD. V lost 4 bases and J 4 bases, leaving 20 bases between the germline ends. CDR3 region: CAISGTLLVDPYEQYF. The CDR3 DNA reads TGTGCCATCAGTGGGACCCTACTAGTCGATCCATACGAGCAGTACTTC.

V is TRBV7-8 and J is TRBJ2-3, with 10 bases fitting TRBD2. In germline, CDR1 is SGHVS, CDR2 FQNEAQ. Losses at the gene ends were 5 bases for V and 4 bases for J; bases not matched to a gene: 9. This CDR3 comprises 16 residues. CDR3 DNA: TGTGCCAGCAGCCAGGGGCTAAGCGGGGGGGCAGATACGCAGTATTTT. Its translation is CASSQGLSGGADTQYF.

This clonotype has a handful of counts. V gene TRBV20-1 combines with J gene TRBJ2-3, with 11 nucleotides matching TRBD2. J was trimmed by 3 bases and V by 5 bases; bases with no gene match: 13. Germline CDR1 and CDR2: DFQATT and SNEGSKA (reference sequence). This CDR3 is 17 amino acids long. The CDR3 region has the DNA TGCAGTGCTGAGGGTTTGACTAGCGGGGTGAAAACAGATACGCAGTATTTT. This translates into CSAEGLTSGVKTDTQYF.

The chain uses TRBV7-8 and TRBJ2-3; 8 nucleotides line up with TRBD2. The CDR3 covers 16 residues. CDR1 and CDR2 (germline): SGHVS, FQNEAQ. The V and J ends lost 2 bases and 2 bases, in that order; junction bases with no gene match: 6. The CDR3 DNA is TGTGCCAGCAGCTTAAAAAGCGGGAGATACACAGATACGCAGTATTTT. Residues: CASSLKSGRYTDTQYF.

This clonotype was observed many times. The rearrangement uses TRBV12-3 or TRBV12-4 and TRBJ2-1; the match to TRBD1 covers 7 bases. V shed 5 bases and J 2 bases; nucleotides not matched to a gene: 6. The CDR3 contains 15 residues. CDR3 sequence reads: CASSNRDSPYNEQFF. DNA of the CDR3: TGTGCCAGCAGTAACCGGGACAGCCCCTACAATGAGCAGTTCTTC.

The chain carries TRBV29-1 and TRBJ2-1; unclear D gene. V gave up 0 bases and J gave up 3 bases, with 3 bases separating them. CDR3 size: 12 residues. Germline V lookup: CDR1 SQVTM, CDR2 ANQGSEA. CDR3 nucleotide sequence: TGCAGCGTTGAAGACAGCTACAATGAGCAGTTCTTC. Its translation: CSVEDSYNEQFF.

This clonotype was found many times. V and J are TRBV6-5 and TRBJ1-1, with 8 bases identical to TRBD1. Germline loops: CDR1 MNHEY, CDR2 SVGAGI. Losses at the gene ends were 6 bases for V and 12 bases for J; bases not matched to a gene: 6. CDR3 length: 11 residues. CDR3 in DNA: TGTGCCAGCAGCGACGGACAGGGATCTTTCTTT. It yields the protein CASSDGQGSFF.

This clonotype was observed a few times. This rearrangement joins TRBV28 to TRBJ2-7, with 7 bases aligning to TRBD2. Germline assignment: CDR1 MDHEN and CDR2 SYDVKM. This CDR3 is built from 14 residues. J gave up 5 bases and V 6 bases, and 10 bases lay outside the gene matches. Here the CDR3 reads CASRIGGSSNEQYF. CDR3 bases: TGTGCCAGCAGAATCGGCGGGAGCAGCAACGAGCAGTACTTC.

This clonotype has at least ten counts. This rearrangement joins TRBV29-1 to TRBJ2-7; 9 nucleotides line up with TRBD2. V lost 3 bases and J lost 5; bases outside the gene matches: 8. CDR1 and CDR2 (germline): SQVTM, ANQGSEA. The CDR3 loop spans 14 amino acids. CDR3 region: CSVDGVAGEDEQYF. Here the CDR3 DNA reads TGCAGCGTTGACGGAGTAGCGGGAGAGGACGAGCAGTACTTC.

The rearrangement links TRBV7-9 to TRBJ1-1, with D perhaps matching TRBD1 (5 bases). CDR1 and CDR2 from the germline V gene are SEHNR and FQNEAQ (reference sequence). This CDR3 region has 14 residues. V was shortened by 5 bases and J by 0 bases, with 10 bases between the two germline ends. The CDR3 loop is CASSTGGVNTEAFF. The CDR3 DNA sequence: TGTGCCAGCAGCACCGGGGGGGTGAACACTGAAGCTTTCTTT.

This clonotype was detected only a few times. The CDR3 nucleotides read TGTGCCAGCAGCGCCGGACTAGCGGGGGTAGGACATGAGCAGTTCTTC. Its protein is CASSAGLAGVGHEQFF. The V call is TRBV3-1, the J call TRBJ2-1, with 13 nucleotides matching TRBD2. The junction had 9 bases not matched to a gene; V was cut back by 5 bases and J by 8 bases. CDR1 is LGHDT and CDR2 is YNNKEL in the germline V gene (reference sequence). CDR3 length: 16 residues.

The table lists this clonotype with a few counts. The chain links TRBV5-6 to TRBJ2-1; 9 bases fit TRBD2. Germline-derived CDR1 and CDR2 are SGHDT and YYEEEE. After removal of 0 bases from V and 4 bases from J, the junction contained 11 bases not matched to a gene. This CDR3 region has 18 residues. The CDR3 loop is CASSLGFSGSRSYNEQFF. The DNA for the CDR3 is TGTGCCAGCAGCTTGGGTTTTAGCGGGAGTCGTAGTTACAATGAGCAGTTCTTC.

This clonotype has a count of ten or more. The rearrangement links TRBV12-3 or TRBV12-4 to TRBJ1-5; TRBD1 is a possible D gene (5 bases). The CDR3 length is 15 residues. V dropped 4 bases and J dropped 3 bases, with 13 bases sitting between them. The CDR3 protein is CASSSVQAFNQPQHF. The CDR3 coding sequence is TGTGCCAGCAGTTCAGTACAGGCGTTCAATCAGCCCCAGCATTTT.

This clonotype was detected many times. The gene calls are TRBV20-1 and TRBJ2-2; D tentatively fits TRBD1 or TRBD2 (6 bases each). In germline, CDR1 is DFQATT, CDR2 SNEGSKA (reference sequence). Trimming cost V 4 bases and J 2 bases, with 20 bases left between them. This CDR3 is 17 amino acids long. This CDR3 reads CSATGGGEPPNTGELFF. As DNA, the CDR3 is TGCAGTGCTACCGGGGGCGGGGAACCTCCTAACACCGGGGAGCTGTTTTTT.